This T cell receptor (beta chain) was identified during a study of Tregs in tolerant kidney transplant recipients. CD4+CD25+CD127- Tregs, CD4+CD25- non-Tregs, CD4 and CD8 cells were sorted. Germline V gene data show CDR1 as LNHNV and CDR2 as YYDKDF (reference sequence). The ends were cut back, 7 bases at V and 2 bases at J, with 10 bases in the middle. This CDR3 is built from 13 residues. Data came from immunoSEQ multiplex PCR; TCRdb stores just in-frame clones and leaves some out. The sample includes about 110,000 clones, about 90% of them seen just once. As to this clone: What it binds is unknown.

Whole-study findings and limits: No direct test of biological reproducibility was done here.

The source of this sequence is a human donor who received a combined kidney and bone marrow transplant. The chain links TRBV15 to TRBJ2-3; D unresolved. The sample in question was CD4+ T cells from blood, obtained before the transplant. CDR3 region: CATMTHYTDTQYF. The CDR3, as DNA: TGTGCCACCATGACTCACTACACAGATACGCAGTATTTT.